What follows is one T cell receptor (beta chain) and its context. The CDR3 covers 15 residues. CDR1 is WSHSY, CDR2 SAAADI, per germline. Deletions cut 2 bases from V and 0 bases from J, with 10 bases between. This record belongs to a study of somatic mutations in cytotoxic T cells in rheumatoid arthritis. Measured with immunoSEQ multiplex PCR; TCRdb has only the in-frame clones, and not every one. Here the sample spans several thousand clones, about 80% being singletons. The clonotype comes from an adult with rheumatoid arthritis. This chain links TRBV10-2 with TRBJ1-2; a weak D match, TRBD1 (5 bases). Material: CD8+ T cells sorted from blood. The CDR3 region is CASSETQTANYGYTF. The CDR3 DNA sequence: TGCGCCAGCAGTGAGACCCAGACAGCTAACTATGGCTACACCTTC.